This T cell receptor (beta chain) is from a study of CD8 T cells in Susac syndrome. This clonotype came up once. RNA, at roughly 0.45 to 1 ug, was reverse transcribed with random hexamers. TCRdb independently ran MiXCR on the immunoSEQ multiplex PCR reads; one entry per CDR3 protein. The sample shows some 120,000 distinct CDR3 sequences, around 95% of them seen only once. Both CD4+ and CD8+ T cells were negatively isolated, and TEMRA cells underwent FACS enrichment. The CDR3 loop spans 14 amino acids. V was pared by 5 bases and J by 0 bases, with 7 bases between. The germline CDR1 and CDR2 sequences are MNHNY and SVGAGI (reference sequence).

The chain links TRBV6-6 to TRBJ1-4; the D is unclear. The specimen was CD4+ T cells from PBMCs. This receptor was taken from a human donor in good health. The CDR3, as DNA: TGTGCCAGCAGTCCTAGAGCAACTAATGAAAAACTGTTTTTT. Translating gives CASSPRATNEKLFF.